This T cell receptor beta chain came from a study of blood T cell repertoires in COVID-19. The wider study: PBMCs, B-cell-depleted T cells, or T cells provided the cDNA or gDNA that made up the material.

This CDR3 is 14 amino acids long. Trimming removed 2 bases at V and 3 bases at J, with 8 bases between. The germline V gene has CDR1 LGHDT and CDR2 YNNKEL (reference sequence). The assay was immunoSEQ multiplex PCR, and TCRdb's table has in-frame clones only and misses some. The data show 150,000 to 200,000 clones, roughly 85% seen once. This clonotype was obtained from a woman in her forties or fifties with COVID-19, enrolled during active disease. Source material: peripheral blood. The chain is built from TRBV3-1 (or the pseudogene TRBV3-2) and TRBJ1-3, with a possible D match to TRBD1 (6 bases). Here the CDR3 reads CASSQQGYGNTIYF. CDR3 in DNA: TGTGCCAGCAGCCAACAGGGGTATGGAAACACCATATATTTT.